These T cell receptor beta chains were read from a single sample in a study of a mutant IDH1 vaccine in newly diagnosed glioma. Sequencing used immunoSEQ multiplex PCR; TCRdb keeps in-frame clones, though not all of them. The sample has some 90,000 clones, over 75% seen once; the top ten hold about 5.1%. The sequenced sample was PBMCs, obtained from a glioma patient treated with radiotherapy, temozolomide or both. These receptors were taken from a man aged 35 to 55 with glioma. Some clones in this sample may be carry-over from other donors' samples. Both conserved end residues are part of each CDR3. Fields, in order: D gene, V gene, CDR3 protein. D genes are given only for firm matches.

d_gene: .; v_gene: TRBV20-1; CDR3aa: CKTTLNTEAFF
d_gene: TRBD1; v_gene: TRBV9; CDR3aa: CASSVGGTGGEDTQYF
d_gene: TRBD1; v_gene: TRBV4-1; CDR3aa: CASSQGATGLGNQPQHF
d_gene: .; v_gene: TRBV9; CDR3aa: CASSVAGSYNEQFF
d_gene: TRBD1; v_gene: TRBV29-1; CDR3aa: CSTPGQGGDTQYF
d_gene: .; v_gene: TRBV7-9; CDR3aa: CASSLFGGGGNTIYF
d_gene: TRBD1; v_gene: TRBV5-1; CDR3aa: CASSLGQGGHEQYF
d_gene: .; v_gene: TRBV19; CDR3aa: CASSIGHPYEQYF
d_gene: TRBD1; v_gene: TRBV5-8; CDR3aa: CASSLGQGRRFGELFF
d_gene: .; v_gene: TRBV30; CDR3aa: CAWDSRTGNTIYF
d_gene: .; v_gene: TRBV5-8; CDR3aa: CASRPAGTLQHF
d_gene: .; v_gene: TRBV5-6; CDR3aa: CASSEGAASSYEQYF
d_gene: .; v_gene: TRBV11-2; CDR3aa: CASSPQETQYF
d_gene: .; v_gene: TRBV6-1; CDR3aa: CASTGWGDREETQYF
d_gene: .; v_gene: TRBV10-1; CDR3aa: CASSESIGTRYEQYF
d_gene: TRBD1; v_gene: TRBV19; CDR3aa: CASSIGTGTALAYGYTF
d_gene: TRBD1; v_gene: TRBV5-1; CDR3aa: CASSLGAGGNNYGYTF
d_gene: .; v_gene: TRBV25-1; CDR3aa: CASSDLEDGSGGPQHF
d_gene: TRBD2; v_gene: TRBV5-1; CDR3aa: CASSLQRGGHSPGELFF
d_gene: TRBD1; v_gene: TRBV6-5; CDR3aa: CASSPGTGSNQPQHF
d_gene: .; v_gene: TRBV7-9; CDR3aa: CASSLGDGNTIYF
d_gene: .; v_gene: TRBV6-5; CDR3aa: CASRWQGKDTEAFF
d_gene: .; v_gene: TRBV14; CDR3aa: CASSQSSRTEAFF
d_gene: TRBD2; v_gene: TRBV7-2; CDR3aa: CASSSRLAGGLDTQYF
d_gene: .; v_gene: TRBV10-2; CDR3aa: CASSETGDNSPLHF
d_gene: TRBD1; v_gene: TRBV7-9; CDR3aa: CASSLAFGRGLDTQYF
d_gene: .; v_gene: TRBV5-1; CDR3aa: CASSSQRTFSGELFF
d_gene: TRBD1; v_gene: TRBV6-6; CDR3aa: CASSRGTGGAYEQYF
d_gene: .; v_gene: TRBV5-6; CDR3aa: CASSGGGPGLNLNTEAFF
d_gene: .; v_gene: TRBV5-1; CDR3aa: CASSLADSPSYEQYF
d_gene: .; v_gene: TRBV5-4; CDR3aa: CASSFAGTLNIQYF
d_gene: TRBD2; v_gene: TRBV5-4; CDR3aa: CASSLGLAGTDTQYF
d_gene: .; v_gene: TRBV6-5; CDR3aa: CASSYGIYNEQFF
d_gene: TRBD2; v_gene: TRBV7-2; CDR3aa: CASSSPSSGHSTDTQYF
d_gene: TRBD1; v_gene: TRBV7-2; CDR3aa: CASSFGQGETQYF
d_gene: .; v_gene: TRBV10-3; CDR3aa: CAISAGTSDEKLFF
d_gene: TRBD1; v_gene: TRBV4-1; CDR3aa: CASSQDQTGGGGYTF
d_gene: TRBD2; v_gene: TRBV5-1; CDR3aa: CASRTSGGPQETQYF
d_gene: TRBD1; v_gene: TRBV14; CDR3aa: CASSQYRGNYGYTF
d_gene: .; v_gene: TRBV19; CDR3aa: CASSSQGLNTEAFF
d_gene: .; v_gene: TRBV7-9; CDR3aa: CASSLEGDGYTF
d_gene: .; v_gene: TRBV6-5; CDR3aa: CASSSPGEANYGYTF
d_gene: TRBD1; v_gene: TRBV27; CDR3aa: CASSLISAGGGEAFF